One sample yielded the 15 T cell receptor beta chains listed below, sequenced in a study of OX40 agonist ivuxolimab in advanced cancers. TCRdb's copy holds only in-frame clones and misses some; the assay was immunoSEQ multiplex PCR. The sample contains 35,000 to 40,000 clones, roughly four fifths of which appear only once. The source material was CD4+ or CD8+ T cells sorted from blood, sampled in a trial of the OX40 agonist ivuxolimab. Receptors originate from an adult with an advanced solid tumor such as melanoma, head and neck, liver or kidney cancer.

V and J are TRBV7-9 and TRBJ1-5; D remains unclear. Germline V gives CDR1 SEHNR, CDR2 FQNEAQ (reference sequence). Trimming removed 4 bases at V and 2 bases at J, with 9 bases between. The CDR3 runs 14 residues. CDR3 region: CASSSDTRNQPQHF. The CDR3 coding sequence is TGTGCCAGCAGCTCCGACACTCGCAATCAGCCCCAGCATTTT.

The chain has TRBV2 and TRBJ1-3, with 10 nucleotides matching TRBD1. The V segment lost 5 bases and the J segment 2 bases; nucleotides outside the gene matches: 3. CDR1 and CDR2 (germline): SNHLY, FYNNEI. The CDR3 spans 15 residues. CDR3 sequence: CASSFGQGAGNTIYF. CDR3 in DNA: TGTGCCAGCAGTTTTGGACAGGGGGCTGGAAACACCATATATTTT.

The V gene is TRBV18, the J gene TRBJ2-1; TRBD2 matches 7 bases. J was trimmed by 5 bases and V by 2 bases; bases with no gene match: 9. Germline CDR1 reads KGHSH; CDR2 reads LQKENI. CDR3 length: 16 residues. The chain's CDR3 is CASSPGSLANHNEQFF. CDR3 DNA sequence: TGTGCCAGCTCACCAGGCTCACTAGCGAATCACAATGAGCAGTTCTTC.

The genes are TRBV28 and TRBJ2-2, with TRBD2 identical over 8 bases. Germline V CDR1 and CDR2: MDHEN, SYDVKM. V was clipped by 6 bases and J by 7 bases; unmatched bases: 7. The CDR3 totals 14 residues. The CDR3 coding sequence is TGTGCCAGCAGGAAAGCGGGAGTAGGCGGGGAGCTGTTTTTT. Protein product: CASRKAGVGGELFF.

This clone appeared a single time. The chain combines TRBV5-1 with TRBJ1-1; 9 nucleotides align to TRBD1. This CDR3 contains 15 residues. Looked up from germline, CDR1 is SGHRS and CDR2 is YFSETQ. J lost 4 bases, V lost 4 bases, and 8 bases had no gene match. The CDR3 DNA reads TGCGCCAGCAGCCCAACAGGGGGCGCGGGCACTGAAGCTTTCTTT. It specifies CASSPTGGAGTEAFF.

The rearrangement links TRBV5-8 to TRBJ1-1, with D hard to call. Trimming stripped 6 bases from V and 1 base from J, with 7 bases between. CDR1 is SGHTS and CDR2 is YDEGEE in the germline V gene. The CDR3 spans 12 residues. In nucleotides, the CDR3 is TGTGCCAGCATTCGGGGGAACACTGAAGCTTTCTTT. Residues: CASIRGNTEAFF.

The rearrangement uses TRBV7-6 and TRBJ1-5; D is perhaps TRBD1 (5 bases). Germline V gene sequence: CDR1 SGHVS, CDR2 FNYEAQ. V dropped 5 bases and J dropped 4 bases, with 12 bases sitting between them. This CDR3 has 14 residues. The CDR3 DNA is TGTGCCAGCAGCCCACAGTCAGGGAATCAGCCCCAGCATTTT. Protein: CASSPQSGNQPQHF. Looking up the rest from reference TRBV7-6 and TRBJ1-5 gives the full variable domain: GAGVSQSPRYKVTKRGQDVALRCDPISGHVSLYWYRQALGQGPEFLTYFNYEAQQDKSGLPNDRFSAERPEGSISTLTIQRTEQRDSAMYRCASSPQSGNQPQHFGDGTRLSIL.

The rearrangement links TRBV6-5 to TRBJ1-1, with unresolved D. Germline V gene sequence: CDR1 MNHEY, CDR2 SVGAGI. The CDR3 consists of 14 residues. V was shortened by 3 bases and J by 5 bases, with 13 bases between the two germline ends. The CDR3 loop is CASSYDRRETEAFF. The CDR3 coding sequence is TGTGCCAGCAGTTATGATCGGAGGGAAACTGAAGCTTTCTTT.

CDR3 DNA sequence: TGCAGCGTTGTAAGGTCAGGGAGTCGCGGGGAGCAGTACTTC. Translating it yields CSVVRSGSRGEQYF. The chain carries TRBV29-1 and TRBJ2-7; D may be TRBD1 or TRBD2 (5 bases each). Germline CDR1 and CDR2: SQVTM and ANQGSEA. V dropped 4 bases and J dropped 7 bases, with 20 bases sitting between them. The CDR3 loop spans 14 amino acids.

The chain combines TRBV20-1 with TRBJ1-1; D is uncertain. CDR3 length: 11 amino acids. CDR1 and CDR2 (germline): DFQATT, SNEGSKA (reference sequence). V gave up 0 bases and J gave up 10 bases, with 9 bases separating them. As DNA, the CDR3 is TGCAGTGCTAGAGAAACCCCGGGAGCTTTCTTT. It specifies CSARETPGAFF.

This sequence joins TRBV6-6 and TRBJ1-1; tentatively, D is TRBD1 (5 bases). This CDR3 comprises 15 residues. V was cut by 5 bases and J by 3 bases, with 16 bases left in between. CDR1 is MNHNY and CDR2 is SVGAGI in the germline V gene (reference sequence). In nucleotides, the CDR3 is TGTGCCAGCAGTAATGCCAGGACGGGGGACACTGAAGCTTTCTTT. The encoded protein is CASSNARTGDTEAFF.

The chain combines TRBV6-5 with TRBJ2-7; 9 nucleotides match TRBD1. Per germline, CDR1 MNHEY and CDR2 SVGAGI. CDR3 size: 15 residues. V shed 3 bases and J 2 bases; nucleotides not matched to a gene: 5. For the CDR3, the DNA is TGTGCCAGCAGTTATCGGGACAGGGCCACCTACGAGCAGTACTTC. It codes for CASSYRDRATYEQYF.

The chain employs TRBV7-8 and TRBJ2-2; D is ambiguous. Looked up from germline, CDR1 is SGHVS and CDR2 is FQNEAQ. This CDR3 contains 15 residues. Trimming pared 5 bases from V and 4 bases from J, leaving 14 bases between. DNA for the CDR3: TGTGCCAGCAGCCTTAGACGGACCATCACCGGGGAGCTGTTTTTT. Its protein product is CASSLRRTITGELFF.

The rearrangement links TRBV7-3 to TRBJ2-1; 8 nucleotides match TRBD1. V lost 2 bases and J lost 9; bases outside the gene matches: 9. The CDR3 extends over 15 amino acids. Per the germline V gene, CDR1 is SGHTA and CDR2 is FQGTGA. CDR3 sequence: CASSLEGQELAEQFF. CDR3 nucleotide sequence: TGTGCCAGCAGCTTAGAGGGACAGGAGTTGGCTGAGCAGTTCTTC.

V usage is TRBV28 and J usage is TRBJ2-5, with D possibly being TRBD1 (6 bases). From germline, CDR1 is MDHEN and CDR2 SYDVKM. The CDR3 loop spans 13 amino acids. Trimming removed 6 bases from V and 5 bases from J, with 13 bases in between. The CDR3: CASRSADRETQYF. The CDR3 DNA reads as TGTGCCAGCAGGTCCGCCGACAGGGAGACCCAGTACTTC.